This T cell receptor (beta chain) was sequenced for a study of shared T cell receptors in the human thymus. Clones were read by immunoSEQ multiplex PCR, and TCRdb kept only the in-frame ones, dropping some. Found here are approximately 580,000 clones, around 78% of them singletons; the top ten hold about 0.012%. The CDR3 extends over 14 amino acids. V lost 7 bases, J lost 0 bases, and 12 bases lay in between. CDR1 LGHNA and CDR2 YSLEER come from the germline V gene. These data were also filed under a second study, of human thymus T cells. As that report states: Finnish infants who were healthy and having corrective surgery for congenital heart defects made up the donors. Obtained as resections during corrective heart surgery, the thymus tissue was then studied. In thymic and blood repertoires alike, V and J usage looked biased. Highly overlapping thymic repertoires among unrelated individuals were reported in related research.

Sequenced material: thymocytes. This sequence joins TRBV4-3 and TRBJ1-1; tentatively, D is TRBD1 (6 bases). This receptor was obtained from a boy in the first two years of life with a congenital heart defect. CDR3 DNA: TGCGCCAGCACCCGGGACAACATGAACACTGAAGCTTTCTTT. Protein: CASTRDNMNTEAFF.